Listed below are T cell receptor beta chains from one sample, sequenced in a study of technical replicates of blood from a few donors. Here immunoSEQ multiplex PCR was the method, and the copy in TCRdb shows in-frame clones only, minus some. This table holds roughly 80,000 clones, around 94% found once. Material: T cells isolated from PBMCs. The source is a human donor in good health. CDR3s include the opening cysteine and the closing phenylalanine or tryptophan. Fields, in order: CDR3 DNA, CDR3 protein, D gene, clone size, V gene, J gene. The D gene is left open where the match is weak. Clone size is shown for a subset of rows, as once, few, many or a class of expanded clone.

DNA: TGTGCCAGCAGTTCCGTCGGTAACCTAGGGAACACTGAAGCTTTCTTT
CDR3: CASSSVGNLGNTEAFF
D: .
size: .
V: TRBV28
J: TRBJ1-1

DNA: TGCGCCAGCAGCCAAGCGACAGGCAATCAGCCCCAGCATTTT
CDR3: CASSQATGNQPQHF
D: .
size: .
V: TRBV4-1
J: TRBJ1-5

DNA: TGTGCCAGCAGCCCCCCGGGACAGGCTAATGAAAAACTGTTTTTT
CDR3: CASSPPGQANEKLFF
D: TRBD1
size: .
V: TRBV7-9
J: TRBJ1-4

DNA: TGTGCCAGCAGTCTACCTGGGACTAGCGGGAGTAAGGTGACAAACATTCAGTACTTC
CDR3: CASSLPGTSGSKVTNIQYF
D: TRBD2
size: .
V: TRBV28
J: TRBJ2-4

DNA: TGTGCCAGCAGCCCAACGTTTGAGGGTGGAAACACCATATATTTT
CDR3: CASSPTFEGGNTIYF
D: .
size: .
V: TRBV7-9
J: TRBJ1-3

DNA: TGTGCCAGCAGCCGCCGGACTAGCGGGAGTTGGGATGAGCAGTTCTTC
CDR3: CASSRRTSGSWDEQFF
D: TRBD2
size: .
V: TRBV7-9
J: TRBJ2-1

DNA: TGCGCCAGCAGCCAAACTAGCTCCTACGAGCAGTACTTC
CDR3: CASSQTSSYEQYF
D: .
size: .
V: TRBV4-1
J: TRBJ2-7

DNA: TGCGCCAGCAGCCCCGTGGGGACTAGCCAGGGTGTCACCGGGGAGCTGTTTTTT
CDR3: CASSPVGTSQGVTGELFF
D: TRBD2
size: .
V: TRBV4-1
J: TRBJ2-2

DNA: TGTGCCAGCAGTTCCGGGACAGGGAACACTGAAGCTTTCTTT
CDR3: CASSSGTGNTEAFF
D: TRBD1
size: .
V: TRBV27
J: TRBJ1-1

DNA: TGCAGTGCTCCTTTCGGTGAGCAGTACTTC
CDR3: CSAPFGEQYF
D: .
size: once
V: TRBV20-1
J: TRBJ2-7

DNA: TGTGCCACTAGCGGGAGTATCGGATCTGACAATGAGCAGTTCTTC
CDR3: CATSGSIGSDNEQFF
D: TRBD2
size: .
V: TRBV10-3
J: TRBJ2-1

DNA: TGTGCCAGCAGTGAAAGCGGGAGCAATCAGCCCCAGCATTTT
CDR3: CASSESGSNQPQHF
D: .
size: once
V: TRBV2
J: TRBJ1-5